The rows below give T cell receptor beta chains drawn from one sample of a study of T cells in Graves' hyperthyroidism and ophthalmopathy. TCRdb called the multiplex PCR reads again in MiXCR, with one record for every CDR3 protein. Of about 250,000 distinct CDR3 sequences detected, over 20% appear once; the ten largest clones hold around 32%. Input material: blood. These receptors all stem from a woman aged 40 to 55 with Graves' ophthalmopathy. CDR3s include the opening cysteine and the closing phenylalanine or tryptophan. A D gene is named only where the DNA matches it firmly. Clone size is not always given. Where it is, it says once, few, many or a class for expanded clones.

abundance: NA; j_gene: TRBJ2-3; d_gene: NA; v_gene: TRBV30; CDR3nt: TGTGCCTGGAGTGTGGAGACACCCCTTAGCACAGATACGCAGTATTTT; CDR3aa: CAWSVETPLSTDTQYF
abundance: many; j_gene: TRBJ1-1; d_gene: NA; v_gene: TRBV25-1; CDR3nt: TGTGCCAGCAGTGAATCGGAACAGGTTGACACTGAAGCTTTCTTT; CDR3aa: CASSESEQVDTEAFF
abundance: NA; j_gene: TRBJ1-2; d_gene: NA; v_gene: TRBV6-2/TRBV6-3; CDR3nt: TGTGCCAGCAGCCCAGGGAGCGGTGGCTACACCTTC; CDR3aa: CASSPGSGGYTF
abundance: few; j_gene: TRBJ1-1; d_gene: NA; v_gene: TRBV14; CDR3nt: TGTGCCATCAGCCAACGGACCGGGGCCCTTAACACTGAAGCTTTCTTT; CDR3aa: CAISQRTGALNTEAFF
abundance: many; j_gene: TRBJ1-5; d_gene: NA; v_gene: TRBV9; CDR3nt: TGTGCCAGCAGCGGGGGGAAAGGGAATCAGCCCCAGCATTTT; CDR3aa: CASSGGKGNQPQHF
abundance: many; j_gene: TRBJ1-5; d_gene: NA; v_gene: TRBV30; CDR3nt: TGTGCCTGGAGTAGGACAGTGACAAATCAGCCCCAGCATTTT; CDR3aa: CAWSRTVTNQPQHF
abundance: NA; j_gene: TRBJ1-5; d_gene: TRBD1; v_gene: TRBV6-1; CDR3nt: TGTGCCAGCAGTGACGAGGGACAGGGGGCCCAGCCCCAGCATTTT; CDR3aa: CASSDEGQGAQPQHF
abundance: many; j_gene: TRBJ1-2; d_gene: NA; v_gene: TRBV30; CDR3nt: TGTGCCTGGAACCGCCCGGCCAGGACCGCTAACTATGGCTACACCTTC; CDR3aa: CAWNRPARTANYGYTF
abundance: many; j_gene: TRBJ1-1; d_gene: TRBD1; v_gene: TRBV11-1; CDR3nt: TGTGCCAGCAGCCCCCTCCGGACAGGGGGCATGAACACTGAAGCTTTCTTT; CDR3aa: CASSPLRTGGMNTEAFF
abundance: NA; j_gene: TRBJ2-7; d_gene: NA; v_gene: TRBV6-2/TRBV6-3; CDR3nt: TGTGCCAGCAGTTACTCTTTTTTTGGACTGGTATCCTACGAGCAGTACTTC; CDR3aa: CASSYSFFGLVSYEQYF
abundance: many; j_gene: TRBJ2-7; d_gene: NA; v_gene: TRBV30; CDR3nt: TGTGCCTGGAGTGTGAGGGGGACGGGCTACGAGCAGTACTTC; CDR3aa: CAWSVRGTGYEQYF
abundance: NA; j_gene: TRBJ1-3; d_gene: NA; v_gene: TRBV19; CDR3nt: TGTGCCAGTATGAGGCACGACTCTGGAAACACCATATATTTT; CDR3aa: CASMRHDSGNTIYF
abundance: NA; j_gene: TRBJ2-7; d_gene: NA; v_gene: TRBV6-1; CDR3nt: TGTGCCAGCATGAACGGCTACGAGCAGTACTTC; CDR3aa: CASMNGYEQYF
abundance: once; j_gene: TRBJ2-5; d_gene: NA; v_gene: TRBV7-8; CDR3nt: TGTGCCAGCAGCTTTCGGAGAGAAGAGACCCAGTACTTC; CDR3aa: CASSFRREETQYF
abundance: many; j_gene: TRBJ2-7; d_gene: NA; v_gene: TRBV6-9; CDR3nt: TGTGCCAGCACAGGGCTGAGCTCCTACGAGCAGTACTTC; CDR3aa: CASTGLSSYEQYF
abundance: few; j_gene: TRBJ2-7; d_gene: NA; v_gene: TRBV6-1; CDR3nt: TGTGCCAGCAGACCCGTTAGAACCCTTACCTACGAGCAGTACTTC; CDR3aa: CASRPVRTLTYEQYF